One and the same sample provided the 10 T cell receptor beta chains below, sequenced in a study of neurological immune-mediated disorders. TCRdb reprocessed the 5' RACE reads with MiXCR, giving one entry per CDR3 protein. The data hold some 83,000 distinct CDR3 sequences, with just over 2.5% observed a single time. The sequencing input was PBMCs. These receptors were taken from a woman aged 25 to 39 with multiple sclerosis.

This clonotype was seen many times. The V call is TRBV6-6, the J call TRBJ1-2; D remains unclear. V was trimmed by 9 bases and J by 8 bases, leaving 10 bases between them. The CDR3 runs 10 residues. CDR1 MNHNY and CDR2 SVGAGI come from the germline V gene (reference sequence). The CDR3 coding sequence is TGTGCCAGTCGAAGTAACGGCTACACCTTC. Amino acids: CASRSNGYTF.

This clonotype was observed at least ten times. V is TRBV28 and J is TRBJ1-1; a possible D gene is TRBD1 (6 bases). Trimming stripped 7 bases from V and 0 bases from J, with 12 bases between. This CDR3 has 14 amino acids. Germline loops: CDR1 MDHEN, CDR2 SYDVKM. CDR3 region: CASNTDRMNTEAFF. The DNA for the CDR3 is TGTGCCAGCAACACCGACAGGATGAACACTGAAGCTTTCTTT.

This clonotype was seen ten or more times. The genes are TRBV20-1 and TRBJ1-1; tentatively, D is TRBD1 (6 bases). This CDR3 has 15 residues. Per germline, CDR1 DFQATT and CDR2 SNEGSKA (reference sequence). The germline V and J ends were trimmed by 0 bases and 0 bases, with 11 bases remaining between them. CDR3 protein: CSARERGLVNTEAFF. The DNA of the CDR3 is TGCAGTGCTAGAGAGAGGGGGTTGGTGAACACTGAAGCTTTCTTT.

This clonotype was detected ten times or more. The chain combines TRBV10-3 with TRBJ2-2, with 8 bases aligning to TRBD1. The ends lost 2 bases at V and 4 bases at J; junction bases unmatched: 0. Germline CDR1 is ENHRY and CDR2 is SYGVKD. This CDR3 has 14 amino acids. CDR3 residues: CAISEGQGTGELFF. The CDR3 region has the DNA TGTGCCATCAGTGAGGGACAGGGCACCGGGGAGCTGTTTTTT.

This clonotype was observed many times. The V and J genes are TRBV14 and TRBJ1-2, with D unclear. The CDR3 is 14 residues long. CDR1 and CDR2 from the germline V gene are SGHDN and FVKESK. Trimming left V 1 base short and J 10 bases short, with 16 bases between. The chain's CDR3 is CASSQVGLGWDYTF. CDR3 in DNA: TGTGCCAGCAGCCAAGTTGGTTTAGGTTGGGACTACACCTTC.

This clonotype was recorded many times. J is TRBJ1-1 and V is TRBV29-1; 7 nucleotides match TRBD1. V lost 5 bases to trimming and J lost 4 bases; unmatched junction nucleotides: 4. Germline V CDR1 and CDR2: SQVTM, ANQGSEA. The CDR3 has 12 amino acids. CDR3 sequence (DNA): TGCAGCGTTCAGGGGGAAATCACTGAAGCTTTCTTT. Its translation: CSVQGEITEAFF.

This clonotype was seen ten or more times. The V call is TRBV20-1, the J call TRBJ1-2; D is undetermined. CDR1 and CDR2 from the germline V gene are DFQATT and SNEGSKA (reference sequence). This CDR3 contains 14 residues. V lost 6 bases and J lost 4, with 18 bases in between. The CDR3 nucleotides are TGCAGTGCGCCGCGGGGATTAAGCCTCTATGGCTACACCTTC. This sequence encodes CSAPRGLSLYGYTF.

This clonotype was picked up many times. V is TRBV5-1 and J is TRBJ2-4; perhaps TRBD1 as D (5 bases). This CDR3 has 13 residues. V lost 4 bases to trimming and J lost 1 base, with 6 bases between them. The germline V gene encodes CDR1 SGHRS and CDR2 YFSETQ. CDR3 residues: CASSPGAKNIQYF. The CDR3, as DNA: TGCGCCAGCAGCCCAGGGGCCAAAAACATTCAGTACTTC.

This clonotype was seen repeatedly, ten times or more. V usage is TRBV12-3 or TRBV12-4 and J usage is TRBJ2-7; 9 bases line up with TRBD2. The CDR3 covers 14 residues. V lost 0 bases to trimming and J lost 6 bases; unmatched junction nucleotides: 3. CDR3 region: CASSLASGSFEQYF. Here the CDR3 DNA reads TGTGCCAGCAGTTTAGCTAGCGGGAGCTTCGAGCAGTACTTC.

Only a few counts were recorded for this clonotype. A read error is likely, as this CDR3 ends without the conserved phenylalanine or tryptophan. The chain carries TRBV7-9 and TRBJ2-7; the D is unclear. Germline lookup yields CDR1 SEHNR and CDR2 FQNEAQ (reference sequence). V lost 3 bases and J lost 2, with 8 bases in between. The CDR3 consists of 13 residues. This chain's CDR3 is CASSFPNTYEQYC. The CDR3 bases are TGTGCCAGCAGCTTCCCGAATACCTACGAGCAGTACTGC.